This T cell receptor (beta chain) is drawn from a study of T cell repertoires in cytomegalovirus infection. Study-level information: Public TCR beta signatures marked donors with CMV infection and the matching HLA.

Study-wide results and limits: Cumulative frequency of public TCR beta families picked out carriers of CMV plus the relevant HLA. In two of eight donors, the top clonotype was HLA-C-restricted CMV-specific.

In germline, CDR1 is ENHRY, CDR2 SYGVKD. The V gene lost 7 bases and the J gene lost 2 bases, with 21 bases spanning the gap. CDR3 length equals 17 residues. This clonotype has ten or more counts. Its antigen is still unknown. A single record per CDR3 protein comes from TCRdb applying MiXCR to the reads. The sample consists of approximately 500,000 distinct CDR3 sequences, about 15% of them appearing once. The origin of this receptor is a human donor in good health (CMV status not recorded). Some clones in this sample may be carry-over from other donors' samples. Sequencing used CD8+ T cells from PBMCs. This chain joins TRBV10-3 and TRBJ2-4; D gene uncertain. The CDR3 sequence is CAITGDQLGRTKNIQYF. CDR3 DNA sequence: TGTGCCATCACGGGCGACCAATTAGGCAGGACCAAAAACATTCAGTACTTC.